This entry features one TCR beta chain sequence. Its antigen remains unknown. This CDR3 region has 13 residues. V was cut by 4 bases and J by 0 bases, with 5 bases left in between. Germline V gene sequence: CDR1 SGHNT, CDR2 YYREEE (reference sequence). This sample was included in a study of T cell responses to AZD1222 COVID-19 vaccine. Study-wide results and caveats: Repertoire sampling happened only post peak T cell response.

Using immunoSEQ multiplex PCR, the repertoire was profiled, and TCRdb retains in-frame clones only, with some absent. The data show tens of thousands of clones, almost 80% seen once. This receptor was obtained from an adult in good health. The chain is built from TRBV5-4 and TRBJ2-1, with no clear D. Specimen: peripheral blood, collected on day 0 of AZD1222 vaccination. DNA of the CDR3: TGTGCCAGCAGCCCCACCTCCTACAATGAGCAGTTCTTC. Residues: CASSPTSYNEQFF.